The present T cell receptor beta chain was sequenced within a study of OX40 agonist ivuxolimab in advanced cancers. Repertoires were generated with immunoSEQ multiplex PCR, while TCRdb's copy carries only in-frame clones and drops some. The sample has about 74,000 clones, around 83% seen once. The germline gives CDR1 SGHVS, CDR2 FQNEAQ. The CDR3 is 19 residues long. With V trimmed by 0 bases and J by 2 bases, 12 bases remained unmatched. The specimen comprised CD4+ or CD8+ T cells sorted from blood, sampled in a trial of the OX40 agonist ivuxolimab. This sequence joins TRBV7-8 and TRBJ2-2, with 7 bases matching TRBD2. This TCR derives from an adult with an advanced solid tumor such as melanoma, head and neck, liver or kidney cancer. Written as DNA, the CDR3 is TGTGCCAGCAGCTTAGCGCGTTTTCGCGGGAGAAAAAACACCGGGGAGCTGTTTTTT. It codes for CASSLARFRGRKNTGELFF.